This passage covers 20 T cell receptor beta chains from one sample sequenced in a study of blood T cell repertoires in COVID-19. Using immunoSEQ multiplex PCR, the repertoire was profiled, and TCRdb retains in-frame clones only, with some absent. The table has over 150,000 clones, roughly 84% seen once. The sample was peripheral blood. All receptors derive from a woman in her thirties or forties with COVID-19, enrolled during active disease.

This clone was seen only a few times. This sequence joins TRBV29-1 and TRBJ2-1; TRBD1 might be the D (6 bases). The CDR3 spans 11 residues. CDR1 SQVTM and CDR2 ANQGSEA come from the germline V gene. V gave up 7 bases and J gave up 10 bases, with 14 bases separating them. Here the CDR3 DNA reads TGCAGCGCCCCTGGGGGCCGGGAGCAGTTCTTC. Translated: CSAPGGREQFF.

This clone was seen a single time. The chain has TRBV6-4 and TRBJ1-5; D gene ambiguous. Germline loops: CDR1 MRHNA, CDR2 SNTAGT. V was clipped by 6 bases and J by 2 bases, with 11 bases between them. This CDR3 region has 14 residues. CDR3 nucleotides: TGTGCCAGCAGCCTGAGGGTGGGCAATCAGCCCCAGCATTTT. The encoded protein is CASSLRVGNQPQHF.

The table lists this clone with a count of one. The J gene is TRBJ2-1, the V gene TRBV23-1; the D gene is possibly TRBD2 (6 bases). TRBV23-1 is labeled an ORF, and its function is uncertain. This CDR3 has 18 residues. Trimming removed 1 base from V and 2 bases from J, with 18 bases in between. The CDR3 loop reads CASSQLRDFYRTYNEQFF. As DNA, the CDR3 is TGCGCCAGCAGTCAATTGAGGGACTTTTATCGCACCTACAATGAGCAGTTCTTC.

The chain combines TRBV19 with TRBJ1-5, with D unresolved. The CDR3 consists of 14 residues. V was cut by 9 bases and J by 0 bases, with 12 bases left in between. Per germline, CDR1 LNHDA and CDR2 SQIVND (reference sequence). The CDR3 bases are TGTGCCAGCGACGCCTCAGGTAGCAATCAGCCCCAGCATTTT. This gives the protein CASDASGSNQPQHF.

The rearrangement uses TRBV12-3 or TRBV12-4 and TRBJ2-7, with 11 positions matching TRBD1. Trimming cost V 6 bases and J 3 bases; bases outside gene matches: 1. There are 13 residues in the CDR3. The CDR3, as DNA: TGTGCCAGCAGGGGACAGGGGGGCTACGAGCAGTACTTC. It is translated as CASRGQGGYEQYF.

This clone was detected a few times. CDR3 sequence: CSVSGSGTYEQYF. CDR3 in DNA: TGCAGCGTTTCGGGTAGCGGGACCTACGAGCAGTACTTC. The rearrangement links TRBV29-1 to TRBJ2-7, with TRBD2 matching over 8 bases. CDR1 is SQVTM, CDR2 ANQGSEA, per germline. V lost 5 bases to trimming and J lost 2 bases; unmatched junction nucleotides: 5. The CDR3 has 13 amino acids.

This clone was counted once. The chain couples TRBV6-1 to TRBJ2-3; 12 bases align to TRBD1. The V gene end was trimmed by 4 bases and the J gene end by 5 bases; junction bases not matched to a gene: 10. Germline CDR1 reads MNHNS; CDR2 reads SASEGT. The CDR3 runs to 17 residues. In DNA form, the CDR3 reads TGTGCCAGCAGTGTCAGGGCTGGGACAGGGGGCCAAGATACGCAGTATTTT. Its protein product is CASSVRAGTGGQDTQYF.

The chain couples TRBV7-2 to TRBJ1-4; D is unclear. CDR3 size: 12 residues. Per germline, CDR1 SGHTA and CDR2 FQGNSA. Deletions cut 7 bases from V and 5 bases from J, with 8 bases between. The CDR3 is CASKEANEKLFF. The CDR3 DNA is TGTGCCAGCAAAGAGGCGAATGAAAAACTGTTTTTT.

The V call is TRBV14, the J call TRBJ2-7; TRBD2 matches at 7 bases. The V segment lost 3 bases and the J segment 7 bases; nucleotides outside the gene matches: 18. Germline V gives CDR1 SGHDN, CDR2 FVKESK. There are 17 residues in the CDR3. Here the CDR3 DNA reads TGTGCCAGCAGCCATAAATGGGGGAGGGGTCCCTCCGGAGAGCAGTACTTC. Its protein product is CASSHKWGRGPSGEQYF.

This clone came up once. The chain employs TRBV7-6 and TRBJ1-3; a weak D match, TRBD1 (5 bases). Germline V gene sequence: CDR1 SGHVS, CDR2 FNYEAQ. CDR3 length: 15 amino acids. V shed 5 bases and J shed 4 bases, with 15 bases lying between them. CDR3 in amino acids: CASSPRGVAGNTIYF. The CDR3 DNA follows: TGTGCCAGCAGCCCACGGGGGGTGGCCGGAAACACCATATATTTT. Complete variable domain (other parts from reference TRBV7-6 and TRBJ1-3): GAGVSQSPRYKVTKRGQDVALRCDPISGHVSLYWYRQALGQGPEFLTYFNYEAQQDKSGLPNDRFSAERPEGSISTLTIQRTEQRDSAMYRCASSPRGVAGNTIYFGEGSWLTVV.

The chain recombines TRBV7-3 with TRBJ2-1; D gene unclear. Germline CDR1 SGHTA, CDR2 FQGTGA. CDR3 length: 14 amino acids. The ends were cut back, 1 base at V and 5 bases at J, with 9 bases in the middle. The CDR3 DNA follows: TGTGCCAGCAGCTTAAGACTGCCTCACAATGAGCAGTTCTTC. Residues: CASSLRLPHNEQFF.

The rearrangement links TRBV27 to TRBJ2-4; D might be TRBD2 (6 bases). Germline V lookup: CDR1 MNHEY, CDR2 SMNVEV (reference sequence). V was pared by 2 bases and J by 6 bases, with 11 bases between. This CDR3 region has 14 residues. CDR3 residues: CASSLGGMGNIQYF. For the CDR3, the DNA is TGTGCCAGCAGTTTAGGAGGGATGGGAAACATTCAGTACTTC.

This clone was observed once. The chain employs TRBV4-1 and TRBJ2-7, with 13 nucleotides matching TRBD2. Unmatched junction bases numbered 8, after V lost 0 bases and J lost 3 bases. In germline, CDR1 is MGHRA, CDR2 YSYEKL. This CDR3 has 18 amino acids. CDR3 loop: CASSQDTSGRAKYYEQYF. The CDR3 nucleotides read TGCGCCAGCAGCCAAGACACTAGCGGGAGGGCCAAGTACTACGAGCAGTACTTC.

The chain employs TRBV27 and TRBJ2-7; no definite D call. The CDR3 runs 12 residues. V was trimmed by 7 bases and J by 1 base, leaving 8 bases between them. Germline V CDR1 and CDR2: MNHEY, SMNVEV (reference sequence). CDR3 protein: CASIGRSYEQYF. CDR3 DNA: TGTGCCAGCATCGGCAGGTCCTACGAGCAGTACTTC.

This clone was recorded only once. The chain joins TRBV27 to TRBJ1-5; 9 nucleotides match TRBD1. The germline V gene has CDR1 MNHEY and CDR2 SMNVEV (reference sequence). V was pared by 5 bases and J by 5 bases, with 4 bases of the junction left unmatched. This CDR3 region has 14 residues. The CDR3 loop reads CASSKQGADQPQHF. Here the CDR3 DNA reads TGTGCCAGCAGTAAACAGGGGGCCGATCAGCCCCAGCATTTT.

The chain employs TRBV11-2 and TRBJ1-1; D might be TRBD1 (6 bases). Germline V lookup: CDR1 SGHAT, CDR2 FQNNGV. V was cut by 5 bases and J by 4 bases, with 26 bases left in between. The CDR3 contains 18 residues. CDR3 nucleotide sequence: TGTGCCAGCAGCGTACCTTCAGGGGTTCTGCCGGGAGGCACTGAAGCTTTCTTT. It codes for CASSVPSGVLPGGTEAFF.

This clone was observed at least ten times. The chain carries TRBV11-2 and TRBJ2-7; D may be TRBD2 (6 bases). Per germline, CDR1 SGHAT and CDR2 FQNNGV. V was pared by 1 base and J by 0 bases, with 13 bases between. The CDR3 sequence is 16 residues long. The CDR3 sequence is CASSLAGTEGSYEQYF. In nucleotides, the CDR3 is TGTGCCAGCAGCTTAGCCGGGACGGAGGGCTCCTACGAGCAGTACTTC. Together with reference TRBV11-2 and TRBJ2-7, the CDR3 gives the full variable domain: EAGVAQSPRYKIIEKRQSVAFWCNPISGHATLYWYQQILGQGPKLLIQFQNNGVVDDSQLPKDRFSAERLKGVDSTLKIQPAKLEDSAVYLCASSLAGTEGSYEQYFGPGTRLTVT.

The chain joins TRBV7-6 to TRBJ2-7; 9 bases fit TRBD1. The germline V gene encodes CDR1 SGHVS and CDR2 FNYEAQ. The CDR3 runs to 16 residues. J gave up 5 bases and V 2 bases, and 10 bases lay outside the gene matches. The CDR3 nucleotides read TGTGCCAGCAGCTTACGCCCCGGGACAGGGTCCCACGAGCAGTACTTC. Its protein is CASSLRPGTGSHEQYF.

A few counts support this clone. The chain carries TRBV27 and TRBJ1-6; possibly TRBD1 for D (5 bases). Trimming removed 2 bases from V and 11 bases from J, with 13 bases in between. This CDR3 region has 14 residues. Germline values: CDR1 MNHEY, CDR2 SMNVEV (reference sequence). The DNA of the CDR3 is TGTGCCAGCAGTTTAATGGGCGGGGGAACACCCCTCCACTTT. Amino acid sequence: CASSLMGGGTPLHF.

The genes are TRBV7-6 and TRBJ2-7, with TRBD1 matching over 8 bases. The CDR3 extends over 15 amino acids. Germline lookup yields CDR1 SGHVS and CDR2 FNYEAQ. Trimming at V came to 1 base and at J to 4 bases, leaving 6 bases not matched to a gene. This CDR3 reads CASSLGGTGAYEQYF. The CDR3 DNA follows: TGTGCCAGCAGCTTAGGTGGGACAGGTGCTTACGAGCAGTACTTC.